A single sample is the source of the 25 T cell receptor beta chains below, sequenced in a study of T cell changes during pregnancy in multiple sclerosis. Repertoires were generated with immunoSEQ multiplex PCR, while TCRdb's copy carries only in-frame clones and drops some. This sample has approximately 84,000 clones; roughly 94% occur once, and the top ten carry more than 0.85%. This material consisted of peripheral blood, taken in the second trimester of pregnancy. The receptors shown here come from a female donor in good health, enrolled as a control in a pregnancy study.

The chain recombines TRBV6-4 with TRBJ2-1, with TRBD2 matching over 9 bases. Germline CDR1 is MRHNA and CDR2 is SNTAGT. The CDR3 contains 20 residues. Trimming removed 0 bases from V and 1 base from J; junction bases left unmatched: 13. The CDR3 nucleotides read TGTGCCAGCAGTGACTCTGTAAGACTAGCGGCCGGAGGGTCCTACAATGAGCAGTTCTTC. Translating gives CASSDSVRLAAGGSYNEQFF.

The chain couples TRBV7-6 to TRBJ2-7; D gene ambiguous. The V end was cut by 1 base, the J end by 0 bases, with 7 bases between. The germline CDR1 and CDR2 sequences are SGHVS and FNYEAQ. The CDR3 is made up of 14 amino acids. The CDR3 loop reads CASSLGQLSYEQYF. The CDR3, as DNA: TGTGCCAGCAGCTTAGGCCAACTCTCCTACGAGCAGTACTTC.

V usage is TRBV15 and J usage is TRBJ2-7; 7 positions match TRBD2. After removal of 0 bases from V and 2 bases from J, the junction contained 4 bases not matched to a gene. The CDR3 totals 15 residues. Germline values: CDR1 LNHNV, CDR2 YYDKDF (reference sequence). CDR3 sequence reads: CATSRDLAGAYEQYF. CDR3 DNA sequence: TGTGCCACCAGCAGAGATTTGGCGGGAGCCTACGAGCAGTACTTC. Variable domain in full (rest from reference TRBV15 and TRBJ2-7): DAMVIQNPRYQVTQFGKPVTLSCSQTLNHNVMYWYQQKSSQAPKLLFHYYDKDFNNEADTPDNFQSRRPNTSFCFLDIRSPGLGDTAMYLCATSRDLAGAYEQYFGPGTRLTVT.

The J gene is TRBJ2-4, the V gene TRBV5-8; 11 bases map to TRBD2. The germline CDR1 and CDR2 sequences are SGHTS and YDEGEE. The CDR3 runs 17 residues. With V trimmed by 4 bases and J by 6 bases, 12 bases remained unmatched. In DNA, the CDR3 is TGTGCCAGCAGCACCAGTCGACTAGCGGGACTTGGAAACATTCAGTACTTC. It translates to CASSTSRLAGLGNIQYF.

The chain combines TRBV7-8 with TRBJ2-3; a weak D match, TRBD2 (6 bases). CDR1 is SGHVS and CDR2 is FQNEAQ in the germline V gene. V was clipped by 3 bases and J by 0 bases, with 7 bases between them. The CDR3 has 14 residues. CDR3 DNA sequence: TGTGCCAGCAGCTTGGCGGGGAGCACAGATACGCAGTATTTT. This encodes CASSLAGSTDTQYF.

This chain connects TRBV4-1 to TRBJ1-1, with TRBD1 identical over 7 bases. Germline trimming cut 3 bases from V and 6 bases from J; bases unmatched to any gene: 13. This CDR3 region has 16 residues. Germline V CDR1 and CDR2: MGHRA, YSYEKL. This CDR3 reads CASSHTSDRFVPEAFF. CDR3 nucleotide sequence: TGCGCCAGCAGCCACACCTCGGACAGGTTCGTCCCTGAAGCTTTCTTT.

CDR3 nucleotides: TGTGCCAGCAGTGAATTGACAGGGGAGACCCAGTACTTC. Its translation: CASSELTGETQYF. The V gene is TRBV2, the J gene TRBJ2-5, with TRBD1 matching over 7 bases. This CDR3 has 13 residues. V lost 2 bases, J lost 5 bases, and 2 bases stayed unmatched. Looked up from germline, CDR1 is SNHLY and CDR2 is FYNNEI.

This clone was observed a single time. J is TRBJ2-7 and V is TRBV5-1; 10 bases map to TRBD1. This CDR3 contains 14 residues. CDR1 and CDR2 (germline): SGHRS, YFSETQ. V lost 4 bases and J lost 3; bases outside the gene matches: 4. The CDR3 loop is CASSVTGGSYEQYF. As DNA, the CDR3 is TGCGCCAGCAGCGTGACAGGGGGCAGCTACGAGCAGTACTTC.

The table lists this clone with a few counts. V usage is TRBV2 and J usage is TRBJ1-1; TRBD1 matches at 7 bases. The CDR3 has 13 amino acids. The germline V gene has CDR1 SNHLY and CDR2 FYNNEI. V shed 9 bases and J 1 base; nucleotides not matched to a gene: 5. CDR3 in DNA: TGTGCCAGGGCCCGGGACAGGAACACTGAAGCTTTCTTT. Amino acids: CARARDRNTEAFF.

V gene TRBV6-5 combines with J gene TRBJ1-5; 7 bases line up with TRBD1. Germline V gives CDR1 MNHEY, CDR2 SVGAGI. This CDR3 spans 14 amino acids. The V gene end was trimmed by 2 bases and the J gene end by 7 bases; junction bases not matched to a gene: 5. The CDR3 bases are TGTGCCAGCAGTTACGTCCAGGGGGGACAGCCCCAGCATTTT. It specifies CASSYVQGGQPQHF.

Concerning this clone: One junction end disagrees with the germline gene, perhaps due to a read error. The chain carries TRBV29-1 and TRBJ2-2; D may be TRBD2 (5 bases). Germline lookup yields CDR1 SQVTM and CDR2 ANQGSEA. CDR3 size: 12 residues. The CDR3, as DNA: TGCAGCGTCATTAGCGTCGCCGGGGAGCTGGTTTTT. It encodes CSVISVAGELVF.

The chain recombines TRBV18 with TRBJ2-7, with 8 bases matching TRBD2. CDR1 and CDR2 from the germline V gene are KGHSH and LQKENI. V lost 6 bases, J lost 3 bases, and 7 bases stayed unmatched. The CDR3 totals 14 residues. CDR3 sequence: CASSLGLVGYEQYF. CDR3 DNA sequence: TGTGCCAGCTCTTTGGGACTAGTTGGCTACGAGCAGTACTTC.

The chain employs TRBV10-3 and TRBJ1-1; D is unclear. The V gene lost 6 bases and the J gene lost 0 bases, with 14 bases spanning the gap. This CDR3 spans 15 amino acids. Germline V gene lookup returns CDR1 ENHRY and CDR2 SYGVKD. In DNA form, the CDR3 reads TGTGCCATCAGACCCTTAGTACCCATGAACACTGAAGCTTTCTTT. Translating it yields CAIRPLVPMNTEAFF.

This sequence joins TRBV25-1 and TRBJ1-2, with 7 bases fitting TRBD1. CDR1 MGHDK and CDR2 SYGVNS come from the germline V gene. The CDR3 has 14 residues. V shed 6 bases, J shed 3 bases, and the junction held 7 bases outside the gene matches. DNA of the CDR3: TGTGCCAGCAGCCCCGGGCAGGGGGACTATGGCTACACCTTC. Protein: CASSPGQGDYGYTF.

The V and J genes are TRBV28 and TRBJ1-4; the D is unclear. Trimming removed 7 bases from V and 2 bases from J, with 8 bases in between. This CDR3 has 13 amino acids. Germline CDR1 MDHEN, CDR2 SYDVKM. The CDR3 is CASTLGTNEKLFF. In nucleotides, the CDR3 is TGTGCCAGCACCCTCGGGACTAATGAAAAACTGTTTTTT.

The chain has TRBV2 and TRBJ2-3; 7 bases agree with TRBD2. This CDR3 is built from 14 residues. Trimming removed 10 bases from V and 3 bases from J; junction bases left unmatched: 10. The V gene's germline CDR1 is SNHLY and CDR2 FYNNEI. The CDR3 spells CATQREISTDTQYF. DNA for the CDR3: TGTGCCACCCAGCGGGAAATATCGACAGATACGCAGTATTTT.

The chain joins TRBV28 to TRBJ2-3; 8 bases map to TRBD1. Germline lookup yields CDR1 MDHEN and CDR2 SYDVKM. V was clipped by 4 bases and J by 5 bases; unmatched bases: 5. The length of the CDR3 is 14 residues. Here the CDR3 DNA reads TGTGCCAGCAGTTCCCCAGGGACAGGAGATACGCAGTATTTT. Translating it yields CASSSPGTGDTQYF.

The chain combines TRBV19 with TRBJ2-7, with 11 bases that match TRBD2. J gave up 3 bases and V 5 bases, and 6 bases lay outside the gene matches. In germline, CDR1 is LNHDA, CDR2 SQIVND (reference sequence). This CDR3 is built from 15 residues. The CDR3 nucleotides read TGTGCCAGTAGTTCTCCGGGACTAGCGGACTACGAGCAGTACTTC. Amino acid sequence: CASSSPGLADYEQYF.

This clone was seen a single time. The J gene is TRBJ1-5, the V gene TRBV10-3; D gene uncertain. CDR3 length: 14 amino acids. Per the germline V gene, CDR1 is ENHRY and CDR2 is SYGVKD. V was clipped by 3 bases and J by 3 bases, with 9 bases between them. CDR3: CAISEGGNNQPQHF. The CDR3 DNA reads as TGTGCCATCAGTGAAGGCGGCAACAATCAGCCCCAGCATTTT.

The chain is built from TRBV19 and TRBJ2-1; D may be TRBD2 (7 bases). Germline V CDR1 and CDR2: LNHDA, SQIVND (reference sequence). This CDR3 region has 14 residues. Trimming pared 1 base from V and 8 bases from J, leaving 12 bases between. The CDR3 DNA reads TGTGCCAGTAGTATAGTGGGGGGGCAGGATGAGCAGTTCTTC. This translates into CASSIVGGQDEQFF.

This clone was picked up a small number of times. J is TRBJ1-5 and V is TRBV15; no firm D call. The V end lost 1 base, the J end lost 3 bases, and 4 bases lay between the germline ends. The CDR3 has 13 residues. CDR1 and CDR2 from the germline V gene are LNHNV and YYDKDF (reference sequence). CDR3 nucleotide sequence: TGTGCCACCAGCAGAGTTCACAATCAGCCCCAGCATTTT. Translation: CATSRVHNQPQHF.

This rearrangement joins TRBV7-8 to TRBJ2-2, with TRBD2 matching over 12 bases. The CDR3 length is 19 residues. V trimming: 2 bases; J trimming: 2 bases; junction bases outside the gene matches: 9. CDR1 is SGHVS, CDR2 FQNEAQ, per germline. CDR3 bases: TGTGCCAGCAGCTTACCGGGACTAGCGGGTTCCCGAAACACCGGGGAGCTGTTTTTT. The encoded protein is CASSLPGLAGSRNTGELFF.

This chain uses TRBV2 with TRBJ1-5; TRBD1 is a possible D gene (5 bases). The CDR3 sequence is 12 residues long. From germline, CDR1 is SNHLY and CDR2 FYNNEI. The V end was cut by 8 bases, the J end by 6 bases, with 11 bases between. The CDR3 region has the DNA TGTGCCAGCGGTCAGGGTTTTCAGCCCCAGCATTTT. As protein: CASGQGFQPQHF.

The rearrangement uses TRBV6-6 and TRBJ2-5, with a weak D call TRBD1 (6 bases). Germline V gene lookup returns CDR1 MNHNY and CDR2 SVGAGI (reference sequence). The CDR3 runs 16 residues. V was pared by 6 bases and J by 2 bases, with 19 bases between. For the CDR3, the DNA is TGTGCCAGCAGCTATATAACAGGGTTGTGGCAAGAGACCCAGTACTTC. Protein product: CASSYITGLWQETQYF.

The V and J genes are TRBV7-9 and TRBJ2-1, with TRBD2 matching over 10 bases. The germline V gene has CDR1 SEHNR and CDR2 FQNEAQ (reference sequence). The trim removed 6 bases at V and 8 bases at J, leaving 7 bases unmatched. The CDR3 spans 14 residues. CDR3 nucleotide sequence: TGTGCCAGCAGATCTAGCGGGAGCAGCGATGAGCAGTTCTTC. Residues: CASRSSGSSDEQFF.